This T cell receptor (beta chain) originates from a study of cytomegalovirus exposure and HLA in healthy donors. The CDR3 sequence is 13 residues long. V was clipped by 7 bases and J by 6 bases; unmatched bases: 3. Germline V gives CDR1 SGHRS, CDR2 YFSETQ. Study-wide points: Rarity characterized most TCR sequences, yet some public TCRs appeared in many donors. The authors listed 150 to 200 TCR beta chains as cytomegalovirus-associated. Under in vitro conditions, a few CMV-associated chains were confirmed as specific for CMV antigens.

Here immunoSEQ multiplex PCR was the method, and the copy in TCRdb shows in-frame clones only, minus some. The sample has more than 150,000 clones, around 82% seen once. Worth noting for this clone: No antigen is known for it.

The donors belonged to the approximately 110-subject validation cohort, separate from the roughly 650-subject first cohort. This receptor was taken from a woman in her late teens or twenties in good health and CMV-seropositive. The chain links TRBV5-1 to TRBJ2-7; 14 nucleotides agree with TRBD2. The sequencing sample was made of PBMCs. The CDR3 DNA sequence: TGCGCCAGCCGACTAGCGGGGGGGCGCGAGCAGTACTTC. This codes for CASRLAGGREQYF.